One sample yielded the 30 T cell receptor beta chains listed below, sequenced in a study of T-cell memory formation after mild COVID-19. Each CDR3 protein gets one entry after TCRdb re-called the 5' RACE reads with MiXCR. This table has around 100,000 distinct CDR3 sequences, about a fifth appearing once. Sequencing was performed on PBMCs or a T cell subset sorted from them (not recorded which). All receptors derive from a man younger than 35 who had mild COVID-19 (a few samples of this study predate the infection). Cell type and time point are not known.

V and J are TRBV4-3 and TRBJ2-1, with TRBD1 matching 9 bases. V was pared by 3 bases and J by 6 bases, with 12 bases of the junction left unmatched. This CDR3 region has 17 residues. Germline CDR1 and CDR2: LGHNA and YSLEER. The CDR3 sequence is CASSHSFPGQGVNEQFF. The CDR3 region has the DNA TGCGCCAGCAGCCACTCCTTCCCGGGACAGGGCGTCAATGAGCAGTTCTTC.

The chain joins TRBV10-3 to TRBJ2-2; D unresolved. The ends were cut back, 1 base at V and 9 bases at J, with 24 bases in the middle. This CDR3 is 18 amino acids long. In germline, CDR1 is ENHRY, CDR2 SYGVKD. The DNA for the CDR3 is TGTGCCATCAGTGAGTTTATTTATTCATTTAACACCCACCGGGAGCTGTTTTTT. This gives the protein CAISEFIYSFNTHRELFF.

This clonotype has a count of ten or more. This chain uses TRBV5-1 with TRBJ2-5; unclear D gene. The CDR3 contains 14 residues. The V end was cut by 0 bases, the J end by 5 bases, with 11 bases between. Germline V gene lookup returns CDR1 SGHRS and CDR2 YFSETQ. The CDR3 protein is CASSLASSAETQYF. In DNA, the CDR3 is TGCGCCAGCAGCTTGGCCTCGTCAGCGGAGACCCAGTACTTC.

V usage is TRBV28 and J usage is TRBJ1-5, with D possibly TRBD1 on 6 matching bases. Germline CDR1 reads MDHEN; CDR2 reads SYDVKM. Deletions cut 8 bases from V and 4 bases from J, with 18 bases between. CDR3 length: 15 residues. CDR3 DNA sequence: TGTGCCAGCGGGGGCGAACAGGAGAAAAATCAGCCCCAGCATTTT. This translates into CASGGEQEKNQPQHF.

The V gene is TRBV9, the J gene TRBJ2-1; D gene unclear. Between the trimmed V and J ends, which lost 0 bases and 9 bases, there was a span of 7 bases. CDR1 and CDR2 from the germline V gene are SGDLS and YYNGEE. This CDR3 region has 12 residues. The CDR3, as DNA: TGTGCCAGCAGCGTAGAGTCGAGTGAGCAGTTCTTC. Amino acid sequence: CASSVESSEQFF. The full variable domain, rest sourced from reference TRBV9 and TRBJ2-1, is DSGVTQTPKHLITATGQRVTLRCSPRSGDLSVYWYQQSLDQGLQFLIQYYNGEERAKGNILERFSAQQFPDLHSELNLSSLELGDSALYFCASSVESSEQFFGPGTRLTVL.

The V and J genes are TRBV7-8 and TRBJ2-1, with a tentative D call TRBD2 (6 bases). There are 15 residues in the CDR3. From germline, CDR1 is SGHVS and CDR2 FQNEAQ. Trimming removed 5 bases at V and 0 bases at J, with 11 bases between. CDR3 bases: TGTGCCAGCAGCAGGGACGGGGGCTCCTACAATGAGCAGTTCTTC. This encodes CASSRDGGSYNEQFF.

This clonotype was detected only a few times. J is TRBJ2-1 and V is TRBV5-4; 8 bases are a match to TRBD2. The germline V gene has CDR1 SGHNT and CDR2 YYREEE (reference sequence). V lost 3 bases to trimming and J lost 5 bases; unmatched junction nucleotides: 4. The CDR3 has 14 amino acids. CDR3 region: CASSWVAGNNEQFF. For the CDR3, the DNA is TGTGCCAGCAGCTGGGTAGCGGGGAACAATGAGCAGTTCTTC.

This clonotype was detected ten times or more. This rearrangement joins TRBV3-1 to TRBJ2-1; 16 positions match TRBD2. The CDR3 length is 18 residues. CDR1 is LGHDT and CDR2 is YNNKEL in the germline V gene (reference sequence). The ends lost 2 bases at V and 4 bases at J; junction bases unmatched: 5. CDR3 sequence: CASSQPGTSGGVYNEQFF. The CDR3 DNA sequence: TGTGCCAGCAGCCAACCCGGGACTAGCGGGGGGGTTTACAATGAGCAGTTCTTC.

The V call is TRBV4-2, the J call TRBJ1-1; D is unclear. The germline CDR1 and CDR2 sequences are LGHNA and YNFKEQ. Trimming removed 4 bases from V and 4 bases from J, with 13 bases in between. The CDR3 is made up of 14 amino acids. This chain's CDR3 is CASSPGRVGTEAFF. The CDR3 DNA sequence: TGTGCCAGCAGCCCCGGGAGGGTTGGCACTGAAGCTTTCTTT.

The chain has TRBV5-5 and TRBJ2-3; D possibly corresponds to TRBD2 (6 bases). The CDR3 runs 15 residues. Germline CDR1 and CDR2: SGHKS and YYEKEE (reference sequence). V was cut by 7 bases and J by 2 bases, with 17 bases left in between. The CDR3 here is CASVRFRGITDTQYF. As DNA, the CDR3 is TGTGCCAGCGTCCGTTTTCGGGGGATCACAGATACGCAGTATTTT. Drawing the rest from reference TRBV5-5 and TRBJ2-3, the complete variable domain is DAGVTQSPTHLIKTRGQQVTLRCSPISGHKSVSWYQQVLGQGPQFIFQYYEKEERGRGNFPDRFSARQFPNYSSELNVNALLLGDSALYLCASVRFRGITDTQYFGPGTRLTVL.

This chain uses TRBV29-1 with TRBJ1-1, with a tentative D call TRBD1 (5 bases). Germline V gene sequence: CDR1 SQVTM, CDR2 ANQGSEA. V was trimmed by 4 bases and J by 5 bases, leaving 8 bases between them. This CDR3 has 11 amino acids. The CDR3 nucleotides are TGCAGCGTTGTCGGGGGAACTGAAGCTTTCTTT. The encoded protein is CSVVGGTEAFF.

The rearrangement uses TRBV7-6 and TRBJ2-3, with TRBD2 matching 12 bases. Losses at the gene ends were 5 bases for V and 6 bases for J; bases not matched to a gene: 18. Germline CDR1 reads SGHVS; CDR2 reads FNYEAQ. The CDR3 extends over 19 amino acids. In DNA, the CDR3 is TGTGCCAGCAGCCCGAGGGGTTGGGCTAGCGGGGGGGCAGGTGATACGCAGTATTTT. Its translation: CASSPRGWASGGAGDTQYF.

CDR3 residues: CASSLDLWTGTGTENSPLHF. The DNA of the CDR3 is TGTGCCAGCAGCTTAGATCTGTGGACCGGGACAGGGACTGAAAATTCACCCCTCCACTTT. The chain combines TRBV11-2 with TRBJ1-6; 9 bases fit TRBD1. Germline V gives CDR1 SGHAT, CDR2 FQNNGV. The ends lost 0 bases at V and 7 bases at J; junction bases unmatched: 16. CDR3 length: 20 residues.

V gene TRBV27 combines with J gene TRBJ2-7, with a weak D call TRBD2 (6 bases). CDR1 and CDR2 (germline): MNHEY, SMNVEV (reference sequence). The CDR3 sequence is 13 residues long. Trimming cost V 4 bases and J 6 bases, with 13 bases left between them. The CDR3 spells CASSSGLGGEQYF. The CDR3 nucleotides are TGTGCCAGCAGTTCGGGCCTGGGGGGCGAGCAGTACTTC.

This clonotype was detected only a few times. This chain joins TRBV12-3 or TRBV12-4 and TRBJ2-1; no firm D call. The CDR3 runs to 12 residues. V was cut by 2 bases and J by 4 bases, with 3 bases left in between. CDR3 sequence: CASSLKYNEQFF. CDR3 in DNA: TGTGCCAGCAGTTTAAAGTACAATGAGCAGTTCTTC.

V is TRBV3-1 and J is TRBJ2-7; no firm D call. This CDR3 is built from 16 residues. The ends were cut back, 0 bases at V and 0 bases at J, with 12 bases in the middle. Germline lookup yields CDR1 LGHDT and CDR2 YNNKEL (reference sequence). The CDR3 reads CASSQDSDGFSYEQYF. DNA of the CDR3: TGTGCCAGCAGCCAAGATTCGGACGGATTCTCCTACGAGCAGTACTTC.

The genes are TRBV20-1 and TRBJ2-3; 7 bases are shared with TRBD2. J was trimmed by 3 bases and V by 3 bases; bases with no gene match: 0. CDR1 is DFQATT, CDR2 SNEGSKA, per germline (reference sequence). The CDR3 extends over 12 amino acids. The CDR3: CSASGGTDTQYF. DNA of the CDR3: TGCAGTGCTAGCGGGGGGACAGATACGCAGTATTTT.

The V and J genes are TRBV7-2 and TRBJ1-1; 11 nucleotides agree with TRBD1. The germline gives CDR1 SGHTA, CDR2 FQGNSA. This CDR3 region has 17 residues. V lost 0 bases and J lost 0; bases outside the gene matches: 3. The CDR3 DNA follows: TGTGCCAGCAGCTTAGCAGGGACAGGGGGTATGAACACTGAAGCTTTCTTT. Residues: CASSLAGTGGMNTEAFF.

The V and J genes are TRBV7-8 and TRBJ2-7; TRBD1 might be the D (5 bases). Trimming took 4 bases from V and 3 from J, leaving 10 bases between them. In germline, CDR1 is SGHVS, CDR2 FQNEAQ. The CDR3 spans 13 residues. The CDR3 DNA reads TGTGCCAGCAGCTCCTCCAGGGACTACGAGCAGTACTTC. It specifies CASSSSRDYEQYF.

This clonotype showed up just a few times. In nucleotides, the CDR3 is TGTGCCAGCAGTTTTGGGGGAACTGGAAACACCATATATTTT. This codes for CASSFGGTGNTIYF. The V gene is TRBV27, the J gene TRBJ1-3; TRBD1 might be the D (5 bases). This CDR3 region has 14 residues. The V gene's germline CDR1 is MNHEY and CDR2 SMNVEV (reference sequence). V dropped 3 bases and J dropped 2 bases, with 8 bases sitting between them.

The table lists this clonotype with a few counts. The chain links TRBV27 to TRBJ1-2; D might be TRBD1 (5 bases). The V gene lost 8 bases and the J gene lost 6 bases, with 16 bases spanning the gap. Looked up from germline, CDR1 is MNHEY and CDR2 is SMNVEV (reference sequence). The CDR3 loop spans 13 amino acids. CDR3 amino acids: CASRVQGSHGYTF. CDR3 DNA sequence: TGTGCCAGCCGAGTCCAGGGTTCCCATGGCTACACCTTC.

The rearrangement uses TRBV4-2 and TRBJ2-7, with TRBD1 matching over 7 bases. Germline V gene data show CDR1 as LGHNA and CDR2 as YNFKEQ. CDR3 length equals 15 residues. V trimming: 0 bases; J trimming: 2 bases; junction bases outside the gene matches: 4. For the CDR3, the DNA is TGTGCCAGCAGCCAAGAAGGGCAGGGGGCCTACGAGCAGTACTTC. It is translated as CASSQEGQGAYEQYF.

V is TRBV5-1 and J is TRBJ2-3, with D tentatively TRBD2 (5 bases). V lost 0 bases and J 1 base, leaving 9 bases between the germline ends. The CDR3 loop spans 15 amino acids. Germline lookup yields CDR1 SGHRS and CDR2 YFSETQ. This chain's CDR3 is CASSLELAGTDTQYF. The CDR3 region has the DNA TGCGCCAGCAGCTTGGAGCTAGCTGGCACAGATACGCAGTATTTT.

This clonotype came up a few times. The chain recombines TRBV20-1 with TRBJ2-1, with no clear D. V was cut by 6 bases and J by 0 bases, with 9 bases left in between. The CDR3 loop spans 13 amino acids. Germline assignment: CDR1 DFQATT and CDR2 SNEGSKA (reference sequence). CDR3 region: CSALPDSYNEQFF. As DNA, the CDR3 is TGCAGTGCCCTACCAGACTCCTACAATGAGCAGTTCTTC.

This chain joins TRBV3-1 and TRBJ1-1; no definite D call. The CDR3 covers 14 residues. With 3 bases removed from V and 1 base from J, the gap between germline ends came to 9 bases. CDR1 and CDR2 (germline): LGHDT, YNNKEL (reference sequence). The CDR3 region has the DNA TGTGCCAGCAGCCATAGGGCAGGGAACACTGAAGCTTTCTTT. Amino acid sequence: CASSHRAGNTEAFF.

This sequence joins TRBV11-3 and TRBJ2-3; D is perhaps TRBD1 (6 bases). Per germline, CDR1 SGHNT and CDR2 YENEEA. CDR3 length equals 18 residues. Trimming shortened V by 6 bases and J by 4 bases, and 26 bases separated the two germline ends. The CDR3 loop reads CASRKTYREKFLADTQYF. CDR3 nucleotides: TGTGCCAGCAGGAAAACCTACAGGGAGAAGTTCTTGGCAGATACGCAGTATTTT.

J is TRBJ2-3 and V is TRBV29-1, with TRBD1 matching 10 bases. V gave up 3 bases and J gave up 4 bases; unmatched junction bases: 7. The CDR3 is 15 amino acids. Germline assignment: CDR1 SQVTM and CDR2 ANQGSEA. CDR3 loop: CSVDGTGEPPDTQYF. CDR3 nucleotides: TGCAGCGTTGACGGGACAGGGGAACCTCCAGATACGCAGTATTTT.

The chain is built from TRBV5-5 and TRBJ2-7, with D hard to call. Germline assignment: CDR1 SGHKS and CDR2 YYEKEE (reference sequence). The ends were cut back, 0 bases at V and 1 base at J, with 14 bases in the middle. This CDR3 spans 16 amino acids. The CDR3 sequence: CASSLAPPASSYEQYF. As DNA, the CDR3 is TGTGCCAGCAGCTTGGCACCTCCCGCGTCTTCCTACGAGCAGTACTTC.

This chain links TRBV20-1 with TRBJ2-3, with 14 bases that match TRBD2. V shed 6 bases, J shed 7 bases, and the junction held 9 bases outside the gene matches. The CDR3 length is 15 residues. Germline values: CDR1 DFQATT, CDR2 SNEGSKA (reference sequence). CDR3 DNA sequence: TGCAGTGCCGTCCGCAGACTAGCGGGGGGGTATACGCAGTATTTT. Translation: CSAVRRLAGGYTQYF.

The chain joins TRBV4-1 to TRBJ2-3, with 14 bases identical to TRBD2. The CDR3 is made up of 17 amino acids. J gave up 2 bases and V 2 bases, and 3 bases lay outside the gene matches. Germline V gene data show CDR1 as MGHRA and CDR2 as YSYEKL. CDR3 in amino acids: CASSQRTSGGYTDTQYF. CDR3 sequence (DNA): TGCGCCAGCAGCCAACGGACTAGCGGGGGGTACACAGATACGCAGTATTTT.